Listed below are T cell receptor beta chains from one sample, sequenced in a study of blood T cell repertoires in COVID-19. Libraries were prepared by immunoSEQ multiplex PCR; TCRdb keeps only in-frame clonotypes and omits some of them. Among 90,000 or so clones listed, around 86% were seen once. Sample: peripheral blood. The origin of the receptors is a man aged 45-65 years with active COVID-19. CDR3s include the opening cysteine and the closing phenylalanine or tryptophan. The D gene is left open where the match is weak. Only part of the rows carry a size: once, few, many, or a class if the clone is expanded.

d_call: .; v_call: TRBV7-2; clone_size: .; j_call: TRBJ1-2; cdr3_nt: TGTGCCAGCAGCTCTTACTATGGCTACACCTTC; cdr3_aa: CASSSYYGYTF
d_call: TRBD2; v_call: TRBV7-2; clone_size: .; j_call: TRBJ2-1; cdr3_nt: TGTGCCAGCAGCTTAATTAGCGGGGGGAAACAGGAGCAGTTCTTC; cdr3_aa: CASSLISGGKQEQFF
d_call: .; v_call: TRBV28; clone_size: .; j_call: TRBJ1-2; cdr3_nt: TGTGCCAGCAGTTTTGTAGGGGTGGATGGCTACACCTTC; cdr3_aa: CASSFVGVDGYTF
d_call: TRBD1; v_call: TRBV6-5; clone_size: .; j_call: TRBJ1-1; cdr3_nt: TGTGCCAGCGGCCGGGACAGGGACTTGAACACTGAAGCTTTCTTT; cdr3_aa: CASGRDRDLNTEAFF
d_call: .; v_call: TRBV12-2; clone_size: .; j_call: TRBJ2-7; cdr3_nt: TGTGCAAGTCGCTTAGTGGGGGACATCTACGAGCAGTACTTC; cdr3_aa: CASRLVGDIYEQYF
d_call: .; v_call: TRBV5-4; clone_size: once; j_call: TRBJ2-1; cdr3_nt: TGTGCCAGCAGCTTGAACGGGGCCTACAATGAGCAGTTCTTC; cdr3_aa: CASSLNGAYNEQFF
d_call: TRBD1; v_call: TRBV5-1; clone_size: .; j_call: TRBJ2-5; cdr3_nt: TGCGCCAGCAGCTTGGGATGGGGGACAGAACAAGAGACCCAGTACTTC; cdr3_aa: CASSLGWGTEQETQYF
d_call: .; v_call: TRBV28; clone_size: once; j_call: TRBJ2-7; cdr3_nt: TGTGCCAGCAGTTTATCCTCTAAATCCTACGAGCAGTACTTC; cdr3_aa: CASSLSSKSYEQYF
d_call: TRBD1; v_call: TRBV27; clone_size: .; j_call: TRBJ1-2; cdr3_nt: TGTGCCAGCAGTTTATCCACAGGGGGCCTTACGGCTAACTATGGCTACACCTTC; cdr3_aa: CASSLSTGGLTANYGYTF
d_call: .; v_call: TRBV11-2; clone_size: .; j_call: TRBJ1-1; cdr3_nt: TGTGCCAGCAGCTTAGGGTTTTCGGGGGAAGGGACTGAAGCTTTCTTT; cdr3_aa: CASSLGFSGEGTEAFF
d_call: TRBD2; v_call: TRBV13; clone_size: .; j_call: TRBJ2-1; cdr3_nt: TGTGCCAGCAGCTTACAGGGTACTAGCGGAGTCTACAATGAGCAGTTCTTC; cdr3_aa: CASSLQGTSGVYNEQFF
d_call: .; v_call: TRBV6-4; clone_size: .; j_call: TRBJ1-5; cdr3_nt: TGTGCCAGCAGTGACTCCCCAGGGTCGCCTCAGCCCCAGCATTTT; cdr3_aa: CASSDSPGSPQPQHF
d_call: TRBD1; v_call: TRBV6-5; clone_size: .; j_call: TRBJ1-6; cdr3_nt: TGTGCCAGCACCCCGGGACAGACATTTTCGGCCCTCCACTTT; cdr3_aa: CASTPGQTFSALHF
d_call: .; v_call: TRBV9; clone_size: .; j_call: TRBJ1-5; cdr3_nt: TGTGCCAGCAGCTCCAGGGGCAGTCAGCCCCAGCATTTT; cdr3_aa: CASSSRGSQPQHF
d_call: .; v_call: TRBV5-4; clone_size: medium-sized; j_call: TRBJ2-7; cdr3_nt: TGTGCCAGCCATCAAGGAGGGAGGTCCTACGAGCAGTACTTC; cdr3_aa: CASHQGGRSYEQYF
d_call: .; v_call: TRBV5-4; clone_size: .; j_call: TRBJ2-5; cdr3_nt: TGTGCCAGCAGCCCGACTAGTGGGAACCAAGAGACCCAGTACTTC; cdr3_aa: CASSPTSGNQETQYF
d_call: .; v_call: TRBV5-1; clone_size: .; j_call: TRBJ1-6; cdr3_nt: TGCGCCAGCAGCCCTGAGACAGCCCGGGATTCACCCCTCCACTTT; cdr3_aa: CASSPETARDSPLHF
d_call: .; v_call: TRBV19; clone_size: .; j_call: TRBJ1-1; cdr3_nt: TGTGCCAGTAGTATACTAAACACGGCTAGGACTGAAGCTTTCTTT; cdr3_aa: CASSILNTARTEAFF
d_call: .; v_call: TRBV30; clone_size: .; j_call: TRBJ1-1; cdr3_nt: TGTGCCTGGAACCTGAACATGGTCGCTGAAGCTTTCTTT; cdr3_aa: CAWNLNMVAEAFF
d_call: TRBD1; v_call: TRBV19; clone_size: .; j_call: TRBJ1-2; cdr3_nt: TGTGCCAGTAGTAGGACGGGACAGGAGAAGTATGGCTACACCTTC; cdr3_aa: CASSRTGQEKYGYTF
d_call: .; v_call: TRBV20-1; clone_size: once; j_call: TRBJ2-3; cdr3_nt: TGCAGTGCTAGTGGCAGGGTGAGCACAGATACGCAGTATTTT; cdr3_aa: CSASGRVSTDTQYF
d_call: TRBD1; v_call: TRBV5-4; clone_size: .; j_call: TRBJ2-7; cdr3_nt: TGTGCCAGCAGCAGGGACAGATCTGGGGAGCAGTACTTC; cdr3_aa: CASSRDRSGEQYF
d_call: TRBD2; v_call: TRBV3-1/TRBV3-2; clone_size: .; j_call: TRBJ2-7; cdr3_nt: TGTGCCAGCAGCCAAGCAACTAGCGGTTTCTACGAGCAGTACTTC; cdr3_aa: CASSQATSGFYEQYF
d_call: .; v_call: TRBV30; clone_size: .; j_call: TRBJ2-2; cdr3_nt: TGTGCCTGGAGTGTTGTAGCCAACACCGGGGAGCTGTTTTTT; cdr3_aa: CAWSVVANTGELFF